A selection of T cell receptor beta chains follows, all from one sample in a study of cytomegalovirus exposure and HLA in healthy donors. Clones were sequenced by immunoSEQ multiplex PCR, and TCRdb holds only the in-frame ones, with some missing. Altogether 150,000 or so clones are present, approximately 78% being singletons, with the ten largest covering 2.5% to 3.5%. The sample was PBMCs. Receptor source: a woman in her forties in good health and CMV-seronegative. Both conserved end residues are part of each CDR3. The D gene is left open where the match is weak. Size values are once, few and many counts, or a class for expanded clones, and some rows have none.

CASSLNTLRGQFF,TGTGCCAGCAGCTTAAACACCCTCAGGGGGCAGTTCTTC,TRBJ2-1,13,TRBV5-5,.,.
CASSFLQGRGELFF,TGTGCCAGCAGCTTTTTACAGGGCCGCGGGGAGCTGTTTTTT,TRBJ2-2,14,TRBV7-9,.,.
CASRFSGEAFF,TGTGCCAGCAGATTCTCAGGTGAAGCTTTCTTT,TRBJ1-1,11,TRBV2,.,few
CASSLIGAYEQYF,TGTGCCAGCAGTTTAATAGGGGCCTACGAGCAGTACTTC,TRBJ2-7,13,TRBV27,.,few
CASSRDRGTNTEAFF,TGTGCCAGCAGTCGAGACAGGGGCACGAACACTGAAGCTTTCTTT,TRBJ1-1,15,TRBV27,TRBD1,once
CASSVRGGAVTEAFF,TGTGCCAGCAGCGTTCGAGGGGGCGCAGTCACTGAAGCTTTCTTT,TRBJ1-1,15,TRBV9,TRBD1,.
CASSPTGTTGEQYF,TGTGCCAGCAGCCCTACCGGGACTACCGGCGAGCAGTACTTC,TRBJ2-7,14,TRBV7-7,TRBD2,.
CASSYTSGGAADTQYF,TGCGCCAGCAGCTATACTAGCGGGGGGGCGGCAGATACGCAGTATTTT,TRBJ2-3,16,TRBV5-1,TRBD2,.
CASSLAGGSTDTQYF,TGTGCCAGCAGCTTGGCGGGGGGATCCACAGATACGCAGTATTTT,TRBJ2-3,15,TRBV5-4,TRBD2,.
CATCRRTVSYEQYF,TGTGCCACCTGCCGGAGGACGGTCTCCTACGAGCAGTACTTC,TRBJ2-7,14,TRBV6-1,.,.
CASTKGAYEQYF,TGTGCCAGCACGAAAGGGGCCTACGAGCAGTACTTC,TRBJ2-7,12,TRBV6-1,.,.
CASSVRTGSILTSGNTIYF,TGTGCCAGCAGTGTCAGGACAGGCAGTATCCTAACCTCTGGAAACACCATATATTTT,TRBJ1-3,19,TRBV6-1,TRBD1,.
CASSLGQGATQPQHF,TGTGCCAGCAGCTTAGGGCAGGGGGCTACTCAGCCCCAGCATTTT,TRBJ1-5,15,TRBV7-2,TRBD1,.
CASSHTVRFTDTQYF,TGTGCCAGCTCACACACCGTAAGATTCACAGATACGCAGTATTTT,TRBJ2-3,15,TRBV18,.,.
CASSHPGTAKNDQPQHF,TGTGCCAGCAGCCACCCGGGAACAGCGAAAAACGATCAGCCCCAGCATTTT,TRBJ1-5,17,TRBV16,.,.
CASGGVGTQYF,TGTGCCAGCGGAGGGGTGGGGACCCAGTACTTC,TRBJ2-5,11,TRBV6-5,.,.
CASSKAAGYNTDTQYF,TGTGCCAGCAGCAAAGCTGCGGGCTACAACACAGATACGCAGTATTTT,TRBJ2-3,16,TRBV21-1,.,.
CASSRGTGDSYEQYF,TGCGCCAGCAGCCGGGGGACAGGGGACTCCTACGAGCAGTACTTC,TRBJ2-7,15,TRBV5-1,TRBD1,.
CASSPLTEVVSLNTGELFF,TGCGCCAGCAGCCCTCTGACCGAGGTGGTGAGCCTAAACACCGGGGAGCTGTTTTTT,TRBJ2-2,19,TRBV5-1,.,.
CSSSLEAGYNEKLFF,TGTTCCAGCAGCTTAGAGGCAGGCTATAATGAAAAACTGTTTTTT,TRBJ1-4,15,TRBV7-9,.,.
CASSFLTGTTYEQYF,TGTGCCAGCAGTTTCCTGACAGGGACCACCTACGAGCAGTACTTC,TRBJ2-7,15,TRBV28,TRBD1,.
CASSLLGQGAIGEKLFF,TGTGCCAGCAGCTTGTTGGGACAGGGGGCTATTGGCGAAAAACTGTTTTTT,TRBJ1-4,17,TRBV5-5,TRBD1,once
CASSPKDRSISGNTIYF,TGTGCCAGCAGCCCCAAGGATAGGAGTATCTCTGGAAACACCATATATTTT,TRBJ1-3,17,TRBV21-1,.,.
CASSLDDGTGAFHGYTF,TGTGCCAGCAGCTTAGATGATGGGACAGGGGCTTTCCATGGCTACACCTTC,TRBJ1-2,17,TRBV7-6,TRBD1,.
CASKRQTNTGELFF,TGTGCCAGCAAAAGGCAGACAAACACCGGGGAGCTGTTTTTT,TRBJ2-2,14,TRBV2,.,.
CASSLVGQGAEETQYF,TGCGCCAGCAGCTTGGTGGGACAGGGAGCGGAAGAGACCCAGTACTTC,TRBJ2-5,16,TRBV5-1,TRBD1,.
CASSAERGYGYTF,TGTGCCAGCAGCGCCGAACGAGGTTATGGCTACACCTTC,TRBJ1-2,13,TRBV9,.,.
CASSPGTETYEQYF,TGCGCCAGCAGCCCAGGGACAGAGACCTACGAGCAGTACTTC,TRBJ2-7,14,TRBV5-1,TRBD1,.
CATSRDKLAVTQYF,TGTGCCACCAGCAGAGATAAACTAGCGGTTACGCAGTATTTT,TRBJ2-3,14,TRBV15,TRBD2,.
CASSIGTGGSGYTF,TGTGCCAGCAGCATAGGGACAGGGGGCTCGGGCTACACCTTC,TRBJ1-2,14,TRBV5-4,TRBD1,few
CASSPRQLTEAFF,TGTGCCAGCTCTCCACGACAGCTCACTGAAGCTTTCTTT,TRBJ1-1,13,TRBV18,.,few
CASRIDRINTGELFF,TGTGCCAGCAGAATTGACAGGATAAACACCGGGGAGCTGTTTTTT,TRBJ2-2,15,TRBV6-6,.,.
CASGQGARLAGELFF,TGTGCCAGCGGGCAGGGGGCTCGTTTGGCCGGGGAGCTGTTTTTT,TRBJ2-2,15,TRBV2,TRBD1,.